These 16 T cell receptor beta chains came from one sample sequenced in a study of T cells in Graves' hyperthyroidism and ophthalmopathy. Amplification yielded TCR beta CDR3 regions, with RNA transcripts as the source. HTBI primers were employed in a first-round RT-PCR of the TCR CDR3. Each CDR3 protein is one row after TCRdb ran MiXCR on the multiplex PCR reads. The table lists roughly 500,000 distinct CDR3 sequences, 15% to 20% of them singletons. Sequences were obtained from blood. These receptors originate from a woman in her 30s with Graves' ophthalmopathy.

Comments on this clonotype: One base away lies a much larger clone, so this may be a sequencing read error. The chain employs TRBV2 and TRBJ2-1; D ambiguous. The germline V gene encodes CDR1 SNHLY and CDR2 FYNNEI. The CDR3 runs 11 residues. This chain's CDR3 is CASNERSTQFF. The CDR3 coding sequence is TGTGCCAGCAATGAAAGGAGCACGCAGTTCTTC.

This clonotype was counted many times. This chain links TRBV18 with TRBJ1-1; 7 bases line up with TRBD1. Trimming cost V 4 bases and J 4 bases; bases outside gene matches: 9. Germline lookup yields CDR1 KGHSH and CDR2 LQKENI. The CDR3 has 15 residues. The CDR3, as DNA: TGTGCCAGCTCACAAGAGACAGGGAGAGTCACTGAAGCTTTCTTT. It specifies CASSQETGRVTEAFF. Looking up the rest from reference TRBV18 and TRBJ1-1 gives the full variable domain: NAGVMQNPRHLVRRRGQEARLRCSPMKGHSHVYWYRQLPEEGLKFMVYLQKENIIDESGMPKERFSAEFPKEGPSILRIQQVVRGDSAAYFCASSQETGRVTEAFFGQGTRLTVV.

This clonotype was seen at least ten times. The chain employs TRBV28 and TRBJ1-1; a possible D gene is TRBD1 (5 bases). Per the germline V gene, CDR1 is MDHEN and CDR2 is SYDVKM. The CDR3 extends over 14 amino acids. Trimming removed 3 bases from V and 4 bases from J, with 12 bases in between. CDR3 in DNA: TGTGCCAGCAGTTTCGGGCAGGGATCCACTGAAGCTTTCTTT. This gives the protein CASSFGQGSTEAFF.

At least ten counts were recorded for this clonotype. The rearrangement joins TRBV7-3 to TRBJ2-7, with D maybe TRBD2 (6 bases). This CDR3 has 13 residues. V was pared by 4 bases and J by 3 bases, with 10 bases between. Germline values: CDR1 SGHTA, CDR2 FQGTGA. This chain's CDR3 is CASSSPGDYEQYF. The CDR3 DNA sequence: TGTGCCAGCAGCTCCCCGGGGGACTACGAGCAGTACTTC. Full variable domain (missing parts from reference TRBV7-3 and TRBJ2-7): GAGVSQTPSNKVTEKGKYVELRCDPISGHTALYWYRQSLGQGPEFLIYFQGTGAADDSGLPNDRFFAVRPEGSVSTLKIQRTERGDSAVYLCASSSPGDYEQYFGPGTRLTVT.

The table lists this clonotype with a few counts. In DNA form, the CDR3 reads TGTGCCAGTAGTATCAGGGGCGACTGGGATGAGCAGTTCTTC. This encodes CASSIRGDWDEQFF. The chain uses TRBV19 and TRBJ2-1; D perhaps matches TRBD1 (6 bases). This CDR3 region has 14 residues. Trimming took 3 bases from V and 8 from J, leaving 14 bases between them. Germline-derived CDR1 and CDR2 are LNHDA and SQIVND (reference sequence).

The rearrangement links TRBV19 to TRBJ2-7; TRBD2 aligns across 11 bases. This CDR3 is 15 amino acids long. The ends lost 3 bases at V and 6 bases at J; junction bases unmatched: 7. The germline V gene encodes CDR1 LNHDA and CDR2 SQIVND (reference sequence). For the CDR3, the DNA is TGTGCCAGTAGTATGTCACTAGCGGGAGTTTCCGAGCAGTACTTC. Amino acid sequence: CASSMSLAGVSEQYF. Using reference TRBV19 and TRBJ2-7 for the parts outside the CDR3, the full variable domain is DGGITQSPKYLFRKEGQNVTLSCEQNLNHDAMYWYRQDPGQGLRLIYYSQIVNDFQKGDIAEGYSVSREKKESFPLTVTSAQKNPTAFYLCASSMSLAGVSEQYFGPGTRLTVT.

Ten or more counts support this clonotype. The chain couples TRBV12-3 or TRBV12-4 to TRBJ2-3; D may be TRBD2 (5 bases). V was shortened by 4 bases and J by 2 bases, with 7 bases between the two germline ends. This CDR3 spans 13 amino acids. The CDR3 DNA is TGTGCCAGCAGTTCCGGACTCACAGATACGCAGTATTTT. Translation: CASSSGLTDTQYF.

This clonotype was seen a handful of times. This chain uses TRBV5-6 with TRBJ2-3; 8 bases agree with TRBD2. Germline V gene lookup returns CDR1 SGHDT and CDR2 YYEEEE. Unmatched junction bases numbered 6, after V lost 6 bases and J lost 3 bases. This CDR3 comprises 14 residues. CDR3 loop: CASNRLAPTDTQYF. The CDR3 region has the DNA TGTGCCAGCAACCGACTAGCGCCGACAGATACGCAGTATTTT.

V is TRBV6-5 and J is TRBJ2-5, with unresolved D. Trimming cost V 4 bases and J 0 bases, with 9 bases left between them. The germline CDR1 and CDR2 sequences are MNHEY and SVGAGI. The CDR3 has 14 residues. Written as DNA, the CDR3 is TGTGCCAGCAGTTCATCTCGGTACCAAGAGACCCAGTACTTC. The encoded protein is CASSSSRYQETQYF.

The chain employs TRBV7-2 and TRBJ1-4; 9 bases map to TRBD1. Germline V gives CDR1 SGHTA, CDR2 FQGNSA. V lost 3 bases and J lost 7; bases outside the gene matches: 3. CDR3 length: 14 residues. This chain's CDR3 is CASSFDRGSEKLFF. CDR3 DNA sequence: TGTGCCAGCAGCTTTGACAGGGGGTCTGAAAAACTGTTTTTT.

This clonotype was detected ten times or more. J is TRBJ2-3 and V is TRBV11-2; tentative D call: TRBD1 (6 bases). This CDR3 spans 16 amino acids. Trimming took off 6 bases at V and 2 bases at J, with 18 bases between the two ends. Germline CDR1 reads SGHAT; CDR2 reads FQNNGV. The CDR3 here is CASSYRQGRPTDTQYF. The CDR3 nucleotides are TGTGCCAGCAGTTACCGCCAGGGGCGGCCCACAGATACGCAGTATTTT.

Comments on this clonotype: A much larger clone differs from this one at a single base, so this may be a read error. The chain carries TRBV20-1 and TRBJ2-3; 7 nucleotides align to TRBD2. Germline CDR1 reads DFQATT; CDR2 reads SNEGSKA (reference sequence). The CDR3 contains 12 residues. This chain's CDR3 is CGASEREGTQYF. The CDR3 DNA reads as TGCGGTGCTAGTGAGAGGGAGGGCACGCAGTATTTT.

The sample holds many counts of this clonotype. The chain carries TRBV3-1 and TRBJ2-7, with D tentatively TRBD1 or TRBD2 (5 bases each). The V and J ends lost 0 bases and 6 bases respectively, with 18 bases between them. The germline gives CDR1 LGHDT, CDR2 YNNKEL (reference sequence). The CDR3 loop spans 16 amino acids. CDR3 residues: CASSQEGHSGRGEQYF. The CDR3 nucleotides are TGTGCCAGCAGCCAAGAAGGGCACTCGGGGCGAGGCGAGCAGTACTTC.

The chain employs TRBV7-8 and TRBJ2-7, with 14 bases that match TRBD2. The CDR3 runs to 16 residues. The V gene end was trimmed by 8 bases and the J gene end by 2 bases; junction bases not matched to a gene: 8. The germline CDR1 and CDR2 sequences are SGHVS and FQNEAQ. The CDR3 loop reads CASSGLAGDSAYEQYF. In DNA form, the CDR3 reads TGTGCCAGCTCGGGACTAGCGGGAGATTCAGCCTACGAGCAGTACTTC. The entire variable domain, with the rest obtained from reference TRBV7-8 and TRBJ2-7, is as follows: GAGVSQSPRYKVAKRGQDVALRCDPISGHVSLFWYQQALGQGPEFLTYFQNEAQLDKSGLPSDRFFAERPEGSVSTLKIQRTQQEDSAVYLCASSGLAGDSAYEQYFGPGTRLTVT.

The CDR3, as DNA: TGCAGCGTGTCCTCCCCGGGTGAAGCTTTCTTT. Its protein product is CSVSSPGEAFF. This chain links TRBV29-1 with TRBJ1-1, with D hard to call. The germline CDR1 and CDR2 sequences are SQVTM and ANQGSEA. V gave up 6 bases and J gave up 7 bases, with 12 bases separating them. The CDR3 covers 11 residues.

This clonotype was seen many times. The chain carries TRBV7-3 and TRBJ2-1, with 10 bases lining up with TRBD2. V shed 5 bases and J 9 bases; nucleotides not matched to a gene: 10. Looked up from germline, CDR1 is SGHTA and CDR2 is FQGTGA. CDR3 length: 15 amino acids. CDR3 sequence: CASSVGLAVGVEQFF. CDR3 coding DNA: TGTGCCAGCAGCGTCGGACTAGCGGTCGGCGTTGAGCAGTTCTTC. The complete variable domain, with remaining parts taken from reference TRBV7-3 and TRBJ2-1, reads GAGVSQTPSNKVTEKGKYVELRCDPISGHTALYWYRQSLGQGPEFLIYFQGTGAADDSGLPNDRFFAVRPEGSVSTLKIQRTERGDSAVYLCASSVGLAVGVEQFFGPGTRLTVL.